Listed below are T cell receptor beta chains from one sample, sequenced in a study of metastatic and nonmetastatic thyroid tumors. MiXCR re-clonotyped the PCR reads for TCRdb. The table shows several thousand clones, with about 30% occurring only once. The sample comprised tumor tissue. The source of these receptors is a female donor with papillary thyroid cancer or a benign thyroid nodule (not recorded which). Some clones in this sample may be carry-over from other donors' samples. The CDR3 runs from the conserved cysteine through the conserved F or W. Fields, in order: J gene, clone size, V gene, D gene, CDR3 DNA, CDR3 protein. A D gene is named only where the DNA matches it firmly. For some rows the clone size is stated as once, few or many, or as a class when expanded; others skip it.

TRBJ2-7 . TRBV20-1 . TGCAGTGCTAGATCCGGAGTTGGGGTTGACGAGCAGTACTTC CSARSGVGVDEQYF
TRBJ1-1 medium-sized TRBV20-1 . TGCAGTGCCCCGGAGCCGGGGGTCACTGAAGCTTTCTTT CSAPEPGVTEAFF
TRBJ2-7 . TRBV11-2 . TGTGCCAGCAGCTTAAGTATAAACTACGAGCAGTACTTC CASSLSINYEQYF
TRBJ1-3 . TRBV6-1 . TGTGCCAGCAGTGAACTAGCGGGGGAAGGAAACACCATATATTTT CASSELAGEGNTIYF
TRBJ2-7 many TRBV2 . TGTGCCAGCAGTTCGGGCCGGTCCTACGAGCAGTATTTC CASSSGRSYEQYF
TRBJ2-1 . TRBV28 TRBD2 TGTGCCAGCAGTTTAACGGGTAGCGGGAGGGCCGGGTACAATGAGCAGTTCTTC CASSLTGSGRAGYNEQFF
TRBJ2-1 few TRBV7-6 TRBD2 TGTGCCAGCAGCTTAAGGGCTAGCGGGACACCTTACAATGAGCAGTTCTTC CASSLRASGTPYNEQFF
TRBJ2-1 few TRBV28 TRBD2 TGTGCCAGCAGCCCGGTAGCGGGAGGGGACAATGAGCAGTTCTTC CASSPVAGGDNEQFF
TRBJ2-3 medium-sized TRBV20-1 TRBD2 TGCAGTGCTAGAAGGACTAGAGACACAGATACGCAGTATTTT CSARRTRDTDTQYF
TRBJ2-7 . TRBV20-1 . TGCAGTGCCCAGCCCGGCGGGAAACACGAGCAGTACTTC CSAQPGGKHEQYF
TRBJ1-2 few TRBV6-6 TRBD1 TGTGCCAGCAGTTACCAACAGGGGGTTGGCTACACCTTC CASSYQQGVGYTF
TRBJ2-3 once TRBV5-1 . TGCGCCAGCAGCTTGAGGGAGAGGAGGGATACGCAGTATTTT CASSLRERRDTQYF
TRBJ2-5 once TRBV30 . TGTGCCTGGAGCCAAGGCGCGGTCTCCGGTTGG CAWSQGAVSGW
TRBJ1-5 few TRBV6-1 TRBD1 TGTGCCAGCAGTCCAGACAGGGGGGGGAATCAGCCCCAGCATTTT CASSPDRGGNQPQHF
TRBJ1-2 medium-sized TRBV11-2 . TGTGCCAGCAGCTTAGTTGCCAGGGGAGCGCATGGCTACACCTTC CASSLVARGAHGYTF
TRBJ1-2 once TRBV7-8 . TGTGCCAGCAGCTTAGATCCGAGAAACTATGGCTACACCTTC CASSLDPRNYGYTF
TRBJ1-1 . TRBV3-1 . TGTGCCAGCAGCCAATTTATGAACACTGAAGCTTTCTTT CASSQFMNTEAFF
TRBJ2-1 few TRBV6-6 TRBD1 TGTGCCAGCAGTTACTCTGACAGGGGGGGGTCCCCCTACAATGAGCAGTTCTTC CASSYSDRGGSPYNEQFF
TRBJ1-2 . TRBV30 . TGTGCCTGGAGTCCTGGGACATACGGCTACACCTTC CAWSPGTYGYTF
TRBJ2-3 . TRBV6-5 TRBD2 TGTGCCAGCAGTCCCTCCCAGACTAGCGGGAGGGCTTTGGCGCAGTATTTT CASSPSQTSGRALAQYF
TRBJ2-5 medium-sized TRBV6-2/TRBV6-3 TRBD2 TGTGCCAGCAGTTACTCTCTAACGGGAGGGGGGACCCAGTACTTC CASSYSLTGGGTQYF
TRBJ2-7 . TRBV2 TRBD2 TGTGCCAGCATCGGACTAGCGGTTTACGAGCAGTACTTC CASIGLAVYEQYF
TRBJ2-5 many TRBV29-1 . TGCAGCGTTGAAGATGGACAGTTTGAGACCCAGTACTTC CSVEDGQFETQYF
TRBJ1-5 large TRBV6-1 . TGTGCCAGCAGTGATATCCGGGCCACCAACAATCAGCCCCAGCATTTT CASSDIRATNNQPQHF
TRBJ1-1 . TRBV14 . TGTGCCAGCAGCCAAAGTGGGGGTGGCACTGAAGCTTTCTTT CASSQSGGGTEAFF
TRBJ2-3 medium-sized TRBV20-1 . TGCAGTGCTAGAGATAGCGCTAGTGGGGGCACAGATACGCAGTATTTT CSARDSASGGTDTQYF
TRBJ1-2 . TRBV19 TRBD1 TGTGCCAGTAGTCCCCGGGACAGGAGTTCTTATAACTATGGCTACACCTTC CASSPRDRSSYNYGYTF
TRBJ1-6 . TRBV20-1 TRBD1 TGCAGTGCTAGCTCCTGGACAGGGATTAATTCACCCCTCCACTTT CSASSWTGINSPLHF
TRBJ2-7 few TRBV6-1 . TGTGCCAGCAGTCCTCGGAGCTACGAGCAGTACTTC CASSPRSYEQYF
TRBJ2-1 few TRBV19 TRBD1 TGTGCCAGTAGTTCTAGGACAGGGTGGTATGAGCAGTTCTTC CASSSRTGWYEQFF
TRBJ2-7 many TRBV20-1 . TGCAGTGCAATACAGGGATCCTACGAGCAGTACTTC CSAIQGSYEQYF